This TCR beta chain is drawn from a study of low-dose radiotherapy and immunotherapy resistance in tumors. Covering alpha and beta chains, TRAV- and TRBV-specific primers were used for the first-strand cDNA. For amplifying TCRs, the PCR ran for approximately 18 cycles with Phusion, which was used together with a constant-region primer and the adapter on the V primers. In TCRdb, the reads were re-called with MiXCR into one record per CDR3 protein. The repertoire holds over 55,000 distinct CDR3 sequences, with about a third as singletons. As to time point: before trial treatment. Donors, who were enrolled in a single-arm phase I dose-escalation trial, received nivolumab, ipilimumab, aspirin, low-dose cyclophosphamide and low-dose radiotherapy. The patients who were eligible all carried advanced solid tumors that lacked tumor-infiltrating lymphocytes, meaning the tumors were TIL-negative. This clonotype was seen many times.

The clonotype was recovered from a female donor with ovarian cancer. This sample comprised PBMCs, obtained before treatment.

CDR3 residues: CASRNLMNTEAFF. Written as DNA, the CDR3 is TGTGCCAGCAGGAACCTCATGAACACTGAAGCTTTCTTT. V gene TRBV14 combines with J gene TRBJ1-1, with D hard to call. The germline V gene encodes CDR1 SGHDN and CDR2 FVKESK. V was shortened by 6 bases and J by 0 bases, with 8 bases between the two germline ends. This CDR3 is 13 amino acids long.